This entry concerns a single TCR beta chain. The antigen remains undetermined. The data stem from a study of OX40 agonist ivuxolimab in advanced cancers. Study overall: Patients received intravenous ivuxolimab every 2 weeks at 0.01 to 10 mg/kg. Dose-escalation patients suffered from hepatocellular carcinoma, melanoma, renal cell or head and neck cancer. Study-wide points: Specificity for antigen went undetermined in the expanded peripheral T cells. Mean expanded clone counts were higher in CD8+ than CD4+ T cells.

Only in-frame clones appear in the TCRdb table, and some are missing; sequencing was by immunoSEQ multiplex PCR. The table records 60,000 or so clones, 84% of them present only once. The source material was CD4+ or CD8+ T cells sorted from blood, sampled in a trial of the OX40 agonist ivuxolimab. The receptor comes from an adult with an advanced solid tumor such as melanoma, head and neck, liver or kidney cancer.

In nucleotides, the CDR3 is TGTGCCAGCTCACCAACCGGGACAGGGGGAGCTAATGAAAAACTGTTTTTT. Its protein is CASSPTGTGGANEKLFF. The chain couples TRBV18 to TRBJ1-4; 11 bases line up with TRBD1. V shed 2 bases, J shed 3 bases, and the junction held 5 bases outside the gene matches. This CDR3 has 17 amino acids. Germline CDR1 is KGHSH and CDR2 is LQKENI.